This T cell receptor beta chain was captured by sequencing in a study of cytomegalovirus exposure and HLA in healthy donors (dated by TCRdb to about 2017). As for the study more broadly: An earlier analysis of some 620 of the donors reported 276 Gb of sequence data and around 120 million unique TCR beta sequences obtained from roughly 180 million T cells. An early release that covered about 600 HLA-typed donors contained 250 to 350 gigabases of sequencing data and about 93 million unique TCR sequences. Among the approximately 400 genotyped donors, approximately 81% belonged to the genetic ancestry cluster associated with self-reported Caucasian donors. The study was designed to test whether signatures of past pathogen exposure could be identified by cataloging public T cell receptors. Using immunosequencing, the study profiled T cell repertoires from 666 subjects and related those repertoires to cytomegalovirus serostatus. In addition to the first cohort of about 650 subjects, a separate validation cohort of 120 different subjects was used. The study combined high-throughput TCR immunosequencing, statistical association of individual TCRs with disease status, and machine learning to predict cytomegalovirus infection status. To study patterns of TCR occurrence, a later analysis re-analyzed previously published TCR beta repertoires from 500 to 850 donors and added high-resolution HLA genotyping. Rather than using new phenotypic data, the later analysis identified candidate immune exposures from TCR beta sequences and from how often those sequences occurred across donors. In an earlier analysis of a few hundred of the donors, high-throughput TCR beta sequencing was used to judge whether each TCR beta V gene segment behaved as functional or pseudogenic. Donor age, sex, ethnicity and CMV serostatus were compiled together with the repertoire data. A later genetic analysis took genome-wide SNP genotypes for 398 of the 666 donors and used that subset as a discovery cohort. Every discovery cohort repertoire had been produced on one sequencing platform. HLA typing covered class I and class II loci at four-digit resolution. Typing coverage varied by locus: roughly 629-630 donors for A, B, C, DRB1 and DQB1; roughly 560 for DQA1; more than 600 for DPA1; 450 to 480 for DPB1. Because of strong linkage in the cohort, roughly five DR-DQ haplotypes were treated as single units for association and clustering. Across about 380 genotyped donors of the cohort, an average of about 200,000 unique TCR beta nucleotide sequences per donor were sequenced, and approximately 17% of those sequences were non-productive.

CDR1 is given as SGDLS and CDR2 as YYNGEE, both from the germline V gene. Including the terminal cysteine and phenylalanine, the CDR3 comprises 18 residues. CDR3 DNA only is kept here, 54 bases in frame from base 1. Germline trimming: 1 base from V, 4 bases from J; junction bases outside gene matches: 15. The paper as a whole reports these results and caveats: In a later analysis, the rate of TCR association differed among HLA loci, with DRB1 alleles having the most associated TCRs and HLA-C alleles having the fewest. A further reported finding was that TCR beta sequences accurately predicted the HLA-A and HLA-B alleles for most subjects in the first cohort. Compared with the approximately 710-donor mean, donors in an Asian-associated ancestry cluster had fewer N-insertions in productive TCRs, according to a later genetic analysis. In an earlier analysis of 587 of the donors, most TCR beta V segments appeared in productive rearrangements about 87% or about 30% of the time, broadly matching IMGT annotations. Most CMV-associated TCR beta chains appeared to be HLA-restricted in a later analysis, and the HLA associations seemed to be driven largely by CMV exposure. The study listed 164 TCR beta chains as associated with cytomegalovirus. The 87-base-pair reads could not distinguish some IMGT-functional V segments, including TRBV6-2 and TRBV6-3, so those segments were excluded. Strong co-occurrence of HLA alleles, especially DR and DQ, made assigning TCR associations to individual alleles difficult. In a later analysis, HLA-associated TCR beta chains were found to be more clonally expanded and to have lower generation probabilities than equally common non-associated chains. Because some donors lacked HLA typing at each locus, the association tests relied only on the typed subset. A cluster of highly shared sequence variants was judged likely to represent a technical artifact of the sequencing pipeline. The authors suggested that the approach could potentially be generalized to other disease states and immunological phenotypes. Cytomegalovirus status was reported to be diagnosed by the classifier with high specificity and sensitivity in both the original and validation cohorts. In vitro tests confirmed that three of the cytomegalovirus-associated TCR beta chains recognize cytomegalovirus antigens. At a false discovery rate of 0.05, a later analysis linked around 15,000 TCR beta sequences to specific HLA alleles. Seventeen rarely observed V segments, including chromosome 9 orphons, were excluded from the earlier analysis of about 610 of the donors because counts were too low. CMV serostatus was the only immune exposure information available for the cohort. Across donors, most TCR sequences were observed very rarely, whereas some public TCRs were present in many individuals. Linkage disequilibrium might explain the correlated functional status among segregating V segments, but an unknown experimental factor could not be excluded. Roughly uniform sequencing depth across donors was assumed in presence/absence analyses, although this assumption may not hold. In a later genetic analysis, a missense DCLRE1C variant was associated with V-gene and J-gene trimming of TCR beta chains, and the association was replicated in an independent cohort. Only TCR beta chains were sequenced in this cohort, and the absence of alpha or paired-chain data limited detectable features. In a later analysis, several top co-occurrence clusters were reported to appear linked to parvovirus B19, influenza, CMV and Epstein-Barr virus.

The cohort was made up of about 610 healthy bone marrow donors. Cohort members were all nominally healthy when sampled, although unrecorded immune exposures were likely present. The donor tested CMV seronegative, placing the donor among the 352 seronegative members of the cohort. Each donor provided a peripheral blood sample, and peripheral blood mononuclear cells were used for TCR beta sequencing. Genomic DNA was extracted from the blood cell samples with the Qiagen DNeasy Blood Extraction Kit. The library was prepared using the immunoSEQ multiplex PCR assay. The multiplex PCR relied on a mix of 60 forward primers for TCR Vbeta segments and 13 reverse primers for TCR Jbeta segments. A multiplex PCR assay on genomic DNA amplified the CDR3 region of rearranged TCR beta genes. On the Illumina HiSeq System, the amplified TCR beta libraries were sequenced as 87-base-pair reads. The published analysis was carried out like this. In a later analysis, 70 million to 95 million unique TCR beta chains were counted across the approximately 670 repertoires, and roughly 10 million of these chains were shared by at least two donors. Raw reads were error-corrected and collapsed into unique sequences by a nearest-neighbor algorithm in which closely related sequences were merged to remove PCR and sequencing errors. CDR3 sequences were aligned to IMGT reference sequences to assign V, D and J gene segments. For a sequence to be retained, a match of at least six nucleotides was required to both a V gene segment and a J gene segment. A rearrangement was called productive if the CDR3 had no stop codons and remained in frame with V and J, and every other rearrangement was called non-productive. Following IMGT convention, CDR3 was defined as the stretch from the second conserved V-encoded cysteine to the conserved J-encoded phenylalanine. Sequences without an unambiguous match to a single V gene segment were excluded from the earlier analysis of about 600 of the donors. In an earlier analysis of 587 of the donors, a V segment was called functional when productive rearrangements were above 56.7%, and segregating when the standard deviation between donors exceeded 5%. To diagnose cytomegalovirus status from the catalog of TCR beta chain sequences, a statistical classification framework was built. In a later analysis, TCR nucleotide sequences were compared against IMGT/GENE-DB human TR gene sequences so that V and J genes could be assigned. In a later analysis, CDR3 sequences and most-parsimonious VDJ recombination scenarios were assigned using the TCRdist pipeline. In a later analysis, every TCR beta chain was defined by the combination of its CDR3 amino acid sequence and its V-gene family, and reads without a unique V-gene family were dropped. In a later analysis, several hundred highly shared, low-generation-probability nucleotide sequences were removed to address suspected cross-contamination and a sequencing artifact. For each public chain, a later analysis derived a clonal expansion index from normalized ranks of inferred template counts within each repertoire. In a later analysis, generation probabilities were computed with a VDJ recombination model fitted to out-of-frame rearrangements, and the resulting probabilities were checked against IGoR. Hypergeometric tests were used in a later analysis to score TCR-TCR, TCR-HLA and TCR-CMV co-occurrence, with a repertoire-size bias correction applied to the TCR pairs. In a later analysis, false discovery rates were estimated by permuting HLA or CMV assignments 20 times. In a later analysis, co-occurring TCRs were grouped with DBSCAN, and TCRdist sequence similarity was added when clustering was performed within HLA-allele-positive subsets. Repertoires with fewer than 30,000 or more than 120,000 public chains were left out of co-occurrence clustering, as were a handful of repertoires with anomalous nucleotide sharing. The immuneACCESS repertoire file appears here via TCRdb, limited to in-frame rearrangements. These files lack a portion of the clones; in checked studies, under half of the deficit traces to unresolved V genes, and the cause of the others is not known. The V and J calls and clone size come from that table; D and trimming were worked out from the DNA. Per the sample table, the count is about 130,000 clones. Together, the top ten hold more than 1% of the sample.

With respect to this clone: What antigen it recognizes has not been identified.

The TCR comes from a man in his late teens or twenties in good health and CMV-seronegative. The rearranged chain carries TRBV9 and TRBJ2-3, with 7 middle bases fitting TRBD2. Material for sequencing was PBMCs. The DNA sequence is TGTGCCAGCAGCGTATTTGACCTGGCACCACGGGGGGCAGATACGCAGTATTTT. Its coded protein is CASSVFDLAPRGADTQYF.